This paragraph covers one TCR beta chain sequence. What this receptor recognizes is not known. Base-call qualities are not available, and no considerably larger clone is one nucleotide away. The data originate from a study of neoadjuvant nivolumab and ipilimumab in lung cancer (TCRdb year 2020). Some background on the complete study: Intravenous nivolumab was dosed at 3 mg/kg on days 1, 15 and 29, and in the combination arm ipilimumab 1 mg/kg was added on day 1 only. The primary trial endpoint was the major pathologic response (MPR) rate in the intention-to-treat population in each study arm. A total of around 46 patients with operable NSCLC were treated in the trial, with about 23 randomized to nivolumab monotherapy and roughly 20 randomized to nivolumab plus ipilimumab. The study compared TCR repertoires in pretherapy (baseline) peripheral blood with TCR repertoires in tumors resected at surgery after neoadjuvant immune checkpoint blockade. Matched pretherapy and resected tumor pairs were analyzed for seven patients: four treated with nivolumab and three with nivolumab plus ipilimumab. The paper's findings and limits, for the study overall: Resected tumors had greater TCR richness and clonality than tumor-adjacent uninvolved lung, and increases were observed in more dual-therapy-treated tumors. A positive correlation was observed between pretherapy blood TCR richness and richness in tumors resected after neoadjuvant therapy (Spearman R of about 0.8). A small number of samples was subjected to TCR sequencing. No significant correlation was found between TCR clonality and pathologic tumor regression, and only one major-pathologic-response sample was available for the clonality analysis. From pretherapy to surgery, tumor T-cell richness and clonality went up in three of three dual-therapy tumors, versus only two of four nivolumab-treated tumors.

The library was built by means of the immunoSEQ multiplex PCR assay. In the original analysis: Repertoires were summarized by richness and clonality, and significantly expanded and contracted clones were identified between pre- and post-therapy samples. TCRdb stores this immuneACCESS table with in-frame sequences only. Part of the clones is absent; in the studies checked, under half of the shortfall reflects unresolved V genes, and no reason is known for the rest. The DNA gave D and trimming, while V, J and clone size come from that table. This sample holds 25,000 to 35,000 clones; more than 90% were observed only once. The ten largest clones take up 2% to 2.5% of the sample. The CDR3 spans 17 residues, from the cysteine through the phenylalanine. Only the CDR3 portion is preserved as DNA: 51 bases, with reading frame beginning at the first base. From a lookup of the germline V gene, CDR1 and CDR2 are SGHRS and YFSETQ. At the junction V is shortened by 1 base and J by 5 bases; bases outside the gene matches: 9.

Taken with the paper, the label for time point translates to: at surgical resection after neoadjuvant nivolumab +/- ipilimumab. The samples were taken from NEOSTAR, a phase 2 randomized trial in operable NSCLC that tested neoadjuvant nivolumab or nivolumab plus ipilimumab, followed by surgery. The chain couples TRBV5-1 to TRBJ2-2, with 9 junctional bases fitting TRBD1. The source material was peripheral blood, sampled after neoadjuvant nivolumab, alone or with ipilimumab, at or shortly before surgery. The sequence came from an adult with non-small cell lung cancer. At the DNA level, the sequence is TGCGCCAGCAGCTTGAACAACAGGGGGCTGGGGACCGGGGAGCTGTTTTTT. It translates as CASSLNNRGLGTGELFF.